This T cell receptor (beta chain) was identified during a study of technical replicates of blood from a few donors. This clone occurred once. The germline CDR1 and CDR2 sequences are ENHRY and SYGVKD. CDR3 size: 16 residues. V gave up 3 bases and J gave up 1 base, with 10 bases separating them. Repertoires were generated with immunoSEQ multiplex PCR, while TCRdb's copy carries only in-frame clones and drops some. The sample lists 68,000 or so clones, roughly 92% occurring once. The rearrangement uses TRBV10-3 and TRBJ2-6; TRBD1 is a possible D gene (6 bases). The origin of this receptor is a human donor in good health. Some clones in this sample may be carry-over from other donors' samples. The sequencing input was PBMCs. CDR3 amino acids: CAISDARGSGANVLTF. The CDR3 nucleotides are TGTGCCATCAGTGACGCCAGGGGATCTGGGGCCAACGTCCTGACTTTC.